Following are 21 T cell receptor beta chains from one sample sequenced in a study of shared T cell receptors in the human thymus. The protocol was immunoSEQ multiplex PCR, while the TCRdb copy is restricted to in-frame clones and leaves out a portion. In the table there are some 660,000 clones, more than 70% of which are singletons. The sample was also reused in another study, on human thymus T cells.

The specimen sequenced was thymocytes. The receptors were sampled from a boy under two years old with a congenital heart defect.

The chain recombines TRBV5-5 with TRBJ2-7; 12 nucleotides align to TRBD1. Looked up from germline, CDR1 is SGHKS and CDR2 is YYEKEE (reference sequence). The CDR3 loop spans 17 amino acids. The ends lost 5 bases at V and 1 base at J; junction bases unmatched: 10. CDR3 loop: CASRPGQGATVSYEQYF. Here the CDR3 DNA reads TGTGCCAGCAGGCCGGGACAGGGGGCTACCGTTTCCTACGAGCAGTACTTC.

The chain recombines TRBV6-1 with TRBJ2-2; 7 nucleotides agree with TRBD2. Germline-derived CDR1 and CDR2 are MNHNS and SASEGT. V shed 2 bases and J 4 bases; nucleotides not matched to a gene: 1. The CDR3 loop spans 14 amino acids. The CDR3 region is CASSEWEGTGELFF. In nucleotides, the CDR3 is TGTGCCAGCAGTGAATGGGAGGGCACCGGGGAGCTGTTTTTT.

This sequence joins TRBV5-8 and TRBJ2-7; D may be TRBD1 (6 bases). There are 16 residues in the CDR3. Per germline, CDR1 SGHTS and CDR2 YDEGEE. V was cut by 0 bases and J by 2 bases, with 15 bases left in between. Here the CDR3 DNA reads TGTGCCAGCAGCTTGGTCAGGGGCGAAGGAACCTACGAGCAGTACTTC. Encoded protein: CASSLVRGEGTYEQYF.

This chain links TRBV28 with TRBJ2-7; D is unresolved. Germline CDR1 MDHEN, CDR2 SYDVKM. The CDR3 sequence is 13 residues long. The V end was cut by 8 bases, the J end by 0 bases, with 11 bases between. CDR3 residues: CASVQRISYEQYF. DNA for the CDR3: TGTGCCAGCGTTCAGCGTATCTCCTACGAGCAGTACTTC. The variable domain in full, with the rest retrieved from reference TRBV28 and TRBJ2-7, is DVKVTQSSRYLVKRTGEKVFLECVQDMDHENMFWYRQDPGLGLRLIYFSYDVKMKEKGDIPEGYSVSREKKERFSLILESASTNQTSMYLCASVQRISYEQYFGPGTRLTVT.

The chain combines TRBV25-1 with TRBJ2-1; TRBD2 matches 7 bases. Germline CDR1 reads MGHDK; CDR2 reads SYGVNS. The ends lost 9 bases at V and 0 bases at J; junction bases unmatched: 5. The CDR3 covers 14 residues. Written as DNA, the CDR3 is TGTGCCAGTGCTCGGGACTACTCCTACAATGAGCAGTTCTTC. Translating gives CASARDYSYNEQFF.

This chain links TRBV4-3 with TRBJ2-7; 9 bases map to TRBD1. This CDR3 contains 22 residues. Germline CDR1 LGHNA, CDR2 YSLEER. The J segment lost 0 bases and the V segment lost 0 bases, leaving 21 bases of the junction unmatched. The CDR3 sequence: CASSQDLQGAFLRRESSYEQYF. In nucleotides, the CDR3 is TGCGCCAGCAGCCAAGACCTACAGGGGGCGTTTTTGAGGCGGGAGAGCTCCTACGAGCAGTACTTC.

This clone was observed a handful of times. Other DNA variants within this sample encode the same CDR3. This chain uses TRBV28 with TRBJ1-1; D is ambiguous. CDR3 length: 13 residues. Trimming left V 3 bases short and J 3 bases short, with 8 bases between. Per the germline V gene, CDR1 is MDHEN and CDR2 is SYDVKM. CDR3 sequence: CASSFGEDTEAFF. As DNA, the CDR3 is TGTGCCAGCAGTTTTGGGGAGGACACTGAAGCTTTCTTT.

This chain uses TRBV5-6 with TRBJ1-2; 7 nucleotides line up with TRBD1. The germline gives CDR1 SGHDT, CDR2 YYEEEE. V trimming: 4 bases; J trimming: 3 bases; junction bases outside the gene matches: 9. The length of the CDR3 is 15 residues. CDR3 bases: TGTGCCAGCAGCCAGCCGGGACAGCCGTACTATGGCTACACCTTC. This translates into CASSQPGQPYYGYTF.

This chain joins TRBV5-6 and TRBJ1-1; TRBD1 matches at 12 bases. Germline V gene sequence: CDR1 SGHDT, CDR2 YYEEEE. Germline trimming cut 4 bases from V and 3 bases from J; bases unmatched to any gene: 16. This CDR3 comprises 19 residues. The CDR3 DNA follows: TGTGCCAGCAGCCCCTCGGCTGGGGACAGGGGGCGATCGGACACTGAAGCTTTCTTT. Translated: CASSPSAGDRGRSDTEAFF.

In DNA, the CDR3 is TGTGCCATCAGTGAATGCGTATCTAATGAAAAACTGTTTTTT. Its protein product is CAISECVSNEKLFF. This sequence joins TRBV10-3 and TRBJ1-4; D unclear. CDR1 is ENHRY and CDR2 is SYGVKD in the germline V gene. CDR3 length: 14 residues. With 3 bases removed from V and 3 bases from J, the gap between germline ends came to 8 bases.

The chain couples TRBV13 to TRBJ2-1; D may be TRBD2 (5 bases). Between the trimmed V and J ends, which lost 3 bases and 0 bases, there was a span of 12 bases. In germline, CDR1 is PRHDT, CDR2 FYEKMQ (reference sequence). CDR3 size: 16 residues. In DNA, the CDR3 is TGTGCCAGCAGCTTTCCAACTGGGAGCTCCTACAATGAGCAGTTCTTC. Its translation: CASSFPTGSSYNEQFF.

This clone has just one count. The V gene is TRBV7-2, the J gene TRBJ2-7; D might be TRBD2 (5 bases). Deletions cut 5 bases from V and 6 bases from J, with 14 bases between. The CDR3 runs to 13 residues. The V gene's germline CDR1 is SGHTA and CDR2 FQGNSA. The CDR3 here is CASSLRAVLEQYF. Here the CDR3 DNA reads TGTGCCAGCAGCCTCCGAGCGGTGCTCGAGCAGTACTTC.

The rearrangement links TRBV27 to TRBJ2-3; TRBD2 aligns across 7 bases. The CDR3 sequence is 16 residues long. Germline V gene lookup returns CDR1 MNHEY and CDR2 SMNVEV (reference sequence). V gave up 3 bases and J gave up 2 bases; unmatched junction bases: 8. The CDR3 DNA sequence: TGTGCCAGCAGTTTTGTCCGGGAGGACTCCACAGATACGCAGTATTTT. This sequence encodes CASSFVREDSTDTQYF.

The chain employs TRBV25-1 and TRBJ1-3; D unclear. The CDR3 covers 16 residues. Germline V lookup: CDR1 MGHDK, CDR2 SYGVNS. Trimming took off 4 bases at V and 2 bases at J, with 15 bases between the two ends. The CDR3 loop reads CASSAGSEKAGNTIYF. The DNA of the CDR3 is TGTGCCAGCAGTGCGGGGTCGGAAAAGGCTGGAAACACCATATATTTT.

V and J are TRBV5-1 and TRBJ2-3, with D possibly being TRBD2 (6 bases). In germline, CDR1 is SGHRS, CDR2 YFSETQ. There are 14 residues in the CDR3. Between the trimmed V and J ends, which lost 0 bases and 4 bases, there was a span of 9 bases. The CDR3 bases are TGCGCCAGCAGCTTGGGTAGGGAGGCAGATACGCAGTATTTT. Amino acids: CASSLGREADTQYF.

The chain joins TRBV4-3 to TRBJ1-1; D gene unclear. CDR1 is LGHNA, CDR2 YSLEER, per germline. V was pared by 2 bases and J by 1 base, with 11 bases between. The CDR3 totals 15 residues. Here the CDR3 reads CASSQLRDRNTEAFF. Here the CDR3 DNA reads TGCGCCAGCAGCCAACTCCGGGATAGGAACACTGAAGCTTTCTTT.

The chain couples TRBV5-1 to TRBJ1-1; a weak D match, TRBD1 (5 bases). The germline gives CDR1 SGHRS, CDR2 YFSETQ. Trimming stripped 4 bases from V and 3 bases from J, with 19 bases between. This CDR3 has 16 amino acids. CDR3 region: CASSPSVWGEDTEAFF. For the CDR3, the DNA is TGCGCCAGCAGCCCCTCCGTTTGGGGGGAGGACACTGAAGCTTTCTTT.

The chain links TRBV5-6 to TRBJ1-5, with 9 bases that match TRBD1. CDR3 length equals 16 residues. Per the germline V gene, CDR1 is SGHDT and CDR2 is YYEEEE. V shed 0 bases, J shed 4 bases, and the junction held 5 bases outside the gene matches. The CDR3 bases are TGTGCCAGCAGCTTGGCCGCGGGACAGGGAAATCAGCCCCAGCATTTT. Residues: CASSLAAGQGNQPQHF.

The chain joins TRBV18 to TRBJ1-5; D perhaps matches TRBD1 (6 bases). V was pared by 2 bases and J by 5 bases, with 19 bases between. CDR3 length equals 17 residues. In germline, CDR1 is KGHSH, CDR2 LQKENI. CDR3 loop: CASSPSGGVPPHQPQHF. The CDR3 DNA reads as TGTGCCAGCTCACCATCTGGGGGCGTGCCCCCCCATCAGCCCCAGCATTTT.

This clone was detected once. The rearrangement joins TRBV27 to TRBJ1-5; weak D call: TRBD1 (5 bases). Trimming left V 5 bases short and J 2 bases short, with 16 bases between. The CDR3 runs 16 residues. Germline V CDR1 and CDR2: MNHEY, SMNVEV (reference sequence). CDR3 amino acids: CASSPRDPRGNQPQHF. As DNA, the CDR3 is TGTGCCAGCAGTCCGCGGGACCCTCGGGGCAATCAGCCCCAGCATTTT.

The V gene is TRBV4-3, the J gene TRBJ2-3, with D perhaps matching TRBD2 (5 bases). The germline gives CDR1 LGHNA, CDR2 YSLEER. CDR3 length: 18 residues. V lost 1 base and J lost 4, with 21 bases in between. CDR3 in amino acids: CASSQGGVGEVSADTQYF. CDR3 nucleotide sequence: TGCGCCAGCAGCCAAGGAGGTGTAGGTGAGGTTAGCGCAGATACGCAGTATTTT.